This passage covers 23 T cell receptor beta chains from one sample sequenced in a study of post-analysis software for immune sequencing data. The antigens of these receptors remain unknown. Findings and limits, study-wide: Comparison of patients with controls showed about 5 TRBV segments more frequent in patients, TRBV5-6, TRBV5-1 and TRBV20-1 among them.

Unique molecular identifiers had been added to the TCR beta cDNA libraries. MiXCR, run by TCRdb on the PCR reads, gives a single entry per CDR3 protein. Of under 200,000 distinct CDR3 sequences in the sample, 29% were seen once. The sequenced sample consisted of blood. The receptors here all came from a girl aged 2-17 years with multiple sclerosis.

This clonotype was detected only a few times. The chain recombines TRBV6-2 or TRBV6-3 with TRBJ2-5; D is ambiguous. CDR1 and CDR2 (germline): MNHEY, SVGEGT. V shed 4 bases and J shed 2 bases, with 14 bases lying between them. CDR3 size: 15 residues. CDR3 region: CASSSVAAKQETQYF. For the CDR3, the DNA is TGTGCCAGCAGTTCGGTAGCAGCAAAGCAAGAGACCCAGTACTTC.

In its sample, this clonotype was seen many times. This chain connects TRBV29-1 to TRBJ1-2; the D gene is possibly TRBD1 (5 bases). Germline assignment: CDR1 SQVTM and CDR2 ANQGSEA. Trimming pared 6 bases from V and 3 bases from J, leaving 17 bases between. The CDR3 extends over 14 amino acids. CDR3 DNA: TGCAGCGTCGCCTCCCGGGGGTGGGACTATGGCTACACCTTC. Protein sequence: CSVASRGWDYGYTF.

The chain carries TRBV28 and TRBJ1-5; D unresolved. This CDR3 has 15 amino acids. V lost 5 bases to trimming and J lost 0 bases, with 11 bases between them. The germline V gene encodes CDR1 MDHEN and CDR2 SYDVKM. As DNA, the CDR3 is TGTGCCAGCAGTGACCAGGTGATTAGCAATCAGCCCCAGCATTTT. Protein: CASSDQVISNQPQHF.

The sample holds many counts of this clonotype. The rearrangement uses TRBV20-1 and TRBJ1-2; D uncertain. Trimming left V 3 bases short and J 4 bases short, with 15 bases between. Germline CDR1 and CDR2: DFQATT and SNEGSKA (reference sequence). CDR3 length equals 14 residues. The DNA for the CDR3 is TGCAGTGCTAGGCCCAATAGGGCAGCCTATGGCTACACCTTC. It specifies CSARPNRAAYGYTF.

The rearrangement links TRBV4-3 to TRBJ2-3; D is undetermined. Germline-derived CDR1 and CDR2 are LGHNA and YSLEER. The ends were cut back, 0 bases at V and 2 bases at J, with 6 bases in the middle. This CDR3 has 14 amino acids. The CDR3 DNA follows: TGCGCCAGCAGCCAAGAAGTAATCACAGATACGCAGTATTTT. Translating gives CASSQEVITDTQYF.

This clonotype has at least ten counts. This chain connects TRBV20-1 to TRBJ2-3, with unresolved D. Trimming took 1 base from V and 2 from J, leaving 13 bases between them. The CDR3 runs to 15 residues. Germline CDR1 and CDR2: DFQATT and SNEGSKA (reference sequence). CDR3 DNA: TGCAGTGCTAGAGCCGGCGGAAATCCCACAGATACGCAGTATTTT. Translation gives CSARAGGNPTDTQYF.

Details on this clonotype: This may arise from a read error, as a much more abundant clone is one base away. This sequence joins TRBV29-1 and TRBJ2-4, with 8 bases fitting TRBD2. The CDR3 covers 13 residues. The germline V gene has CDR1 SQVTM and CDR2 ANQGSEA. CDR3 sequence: CSVAGGRYYEQCF. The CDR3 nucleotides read TGCAGCGTTGCGGGCGGGAGGTATTACGAGCAGTGCTTC.

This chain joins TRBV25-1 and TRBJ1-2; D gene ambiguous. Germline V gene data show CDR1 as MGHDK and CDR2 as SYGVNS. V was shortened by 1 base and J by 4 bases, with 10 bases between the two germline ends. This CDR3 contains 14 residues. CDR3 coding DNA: TGTGCCAGCAGTGAATTAGGGCAGGTCTATGGCTACACCTTC. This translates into CASSELGQVYGYTF.

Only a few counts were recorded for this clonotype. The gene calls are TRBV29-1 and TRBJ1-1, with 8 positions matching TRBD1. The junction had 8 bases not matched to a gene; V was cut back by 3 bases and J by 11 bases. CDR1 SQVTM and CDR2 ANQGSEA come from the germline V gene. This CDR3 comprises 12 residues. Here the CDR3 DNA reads TGCAGCGTTGATCTTCAGGGGGCGGACGCTTTCTTT. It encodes CSVDLQGADAFF.

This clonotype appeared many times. The CDR3 sequence: CSATHRLGYTF. The CDR3 DNA reads as TGCAGTGCTACTCACAGGCTCGGCTACACCTTC. The genes are TRBV20-1 and TRBJ1-2, with a weak D call TRBD1 (5 bases). Germline CDR1 reads DFQATT; CDR2 reads SNEGSKA (reference sequence). The CDR3 extends over 11 amino acids. The germline V and J ends were trimmed by 4 bases and 8 bases, with 11 bases remaining between them.

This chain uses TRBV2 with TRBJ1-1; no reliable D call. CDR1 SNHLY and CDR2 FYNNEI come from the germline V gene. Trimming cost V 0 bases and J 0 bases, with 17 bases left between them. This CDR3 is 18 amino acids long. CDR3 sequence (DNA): TGTGCCAGCAGTGAAGCGTCGCAGTCCGAGTACTTGAACACTGAAGCTTTCTTT. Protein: CASSEASQSEYLNTEAFF.

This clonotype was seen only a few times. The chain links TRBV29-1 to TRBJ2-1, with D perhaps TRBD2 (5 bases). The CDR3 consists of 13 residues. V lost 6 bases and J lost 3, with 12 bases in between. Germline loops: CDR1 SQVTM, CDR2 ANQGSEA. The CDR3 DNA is TGCAGCGTCCTGAGGGAAAACTACAATGAGCAGTTCTTC. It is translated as CSVLRENYNEQFF.

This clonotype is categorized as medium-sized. CDR3 loop: CASSSNLAGGPGTYEQYF. The DNA of the CDR3 is TGTGCCAGCAGTTCGAATCTAGCGGGAGGGCCAGGTACCTACGAGCAGTACTTC. The rearrangement joins TRBV28 to TRBJ2-7, with 12 bases matching TRBD2. Germline V CDR1 and CDR2: MDHEN, SYDVKM. V was pared by 4 bases and J by 2 bases, with 12 bases of the junction left unmatched. The CDR3 runs to 18 residues.

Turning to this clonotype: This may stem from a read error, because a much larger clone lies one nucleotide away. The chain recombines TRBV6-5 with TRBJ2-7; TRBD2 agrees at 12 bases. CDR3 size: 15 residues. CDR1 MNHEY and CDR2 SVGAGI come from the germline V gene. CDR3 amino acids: CAGSYGLAGPYEQYF. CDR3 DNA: TGTGCCGGCAGTTACGGACTAGCGGGGCCCTACGAGCAGTACTTC.

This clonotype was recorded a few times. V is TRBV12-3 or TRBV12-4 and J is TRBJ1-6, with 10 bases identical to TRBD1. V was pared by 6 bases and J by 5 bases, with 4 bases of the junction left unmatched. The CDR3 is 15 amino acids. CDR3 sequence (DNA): TGTGCCAGCAGATACGGACAGGGGGATAATTCACCCCTCCACTTT. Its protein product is CASRYGQGDNSPLHF.

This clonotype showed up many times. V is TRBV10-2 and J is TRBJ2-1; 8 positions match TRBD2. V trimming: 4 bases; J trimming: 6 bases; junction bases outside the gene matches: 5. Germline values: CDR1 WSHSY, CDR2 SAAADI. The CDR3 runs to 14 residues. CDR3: CASSAGGLPNEQFF. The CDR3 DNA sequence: TGCGCCAGCAGTGCGGGGGGGCTACCCAATGAGCAGTTCTTC.

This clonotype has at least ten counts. This CDR3 reads CSARETRQVSNQPQHF. The CDR3 nucleotides read TGCAGTGCTAGAGAGACGAGACAGGTCTCCAATCAGCCCCAGCATTTT. This sequence joins TRBV20-1 and TRBJ1-5; possibly TRBD1 for D (6 bases). CDR1 and CDR2 from the germline V gene are DFQATT and SNEGSKA (reference sequence). This CDR3 spans 16 amino acids. Trimming took off 0 bases at V and 3 bases at J, with 15 bases between the two ends.

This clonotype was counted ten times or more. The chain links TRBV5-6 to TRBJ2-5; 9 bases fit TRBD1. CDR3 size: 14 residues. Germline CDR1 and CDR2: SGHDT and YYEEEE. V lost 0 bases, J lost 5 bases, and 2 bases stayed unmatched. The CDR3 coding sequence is TGTGCCAGCAGCTTGGTTGGGACAGGGGAGACCCAGTACTTC. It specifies CASSLVGTGETQYF. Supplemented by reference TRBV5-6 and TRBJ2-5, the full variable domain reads DAGVTQSPTHLIKTRGQQVTLRCSPKSGHDTVSWYQQALGQGPQFIFQYYEEEERQRGNFPDRFSGHQFPNYSSELNVNALLLGDSALYLCASSLVGTGETQYFGPGTRLLVL.

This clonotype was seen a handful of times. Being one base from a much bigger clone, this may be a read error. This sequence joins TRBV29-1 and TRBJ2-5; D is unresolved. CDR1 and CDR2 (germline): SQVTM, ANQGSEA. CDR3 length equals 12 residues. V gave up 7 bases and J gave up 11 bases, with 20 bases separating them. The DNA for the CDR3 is TGCAGCGGTGGCCCCCCTGTAGGTGAGCAGTACTTC. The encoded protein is CSGGPPVGEQYF.

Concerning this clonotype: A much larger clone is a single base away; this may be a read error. This CDR3 reads CASRSSAGNRLADTQYF. CDR3 DNA sequence: TGTGCCAGCAGGTCCTCTGCAGGGAACAGGTTGGCAGATACGCAGTATTTT. The chain combines TRBV12-3 or TRBV12-4 with TRBJ2-3; TRBD1 might be the D (5 bases). The CDR3 runs to 17 residues. V dropped 6 bases and J dropped 4 bases, with 23 bases sitting between them.

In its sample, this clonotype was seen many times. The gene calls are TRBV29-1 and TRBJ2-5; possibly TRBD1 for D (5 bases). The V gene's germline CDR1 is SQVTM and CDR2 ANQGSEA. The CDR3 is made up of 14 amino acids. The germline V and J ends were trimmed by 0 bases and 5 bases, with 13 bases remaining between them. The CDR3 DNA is TGCAGCGTTGAAGATGGGCAGGGCGATGAGACCCAGTACTTC. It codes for CSVEDGQGDETQYF.

The chain's CDR3 is CASSLSGGDDTQYF. In nucleotides, the CDR3 is TGTGCCAGCAGCTTATCAGGCGGAGATGATACGCAGTATTTT. This chain links TRBV7-6 with TRBJ2-3; D unresolved. V was shortened by 2 bases and J by 6 bases, with 12 bases between the two germline ends. The germline gives CDR1 SGHVS, CDR2 FNYEAQ. The CDR3 is made up of 14 amino acids.

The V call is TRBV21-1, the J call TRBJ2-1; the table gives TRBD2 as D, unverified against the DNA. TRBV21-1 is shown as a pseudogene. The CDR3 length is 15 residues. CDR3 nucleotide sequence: TGTGCCAGCAGCAATCTAGCGGGAGGGTACGATGAGCAGTTCTTC. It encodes CASSNLAGGYDEQFF.